This note documents a single T cell receptor (beta chain) sequence. Measured with immunoSEQ multiplex PCR; TCRdb has only the in-frame clones, and not every one. The sample consists of 150,000 to 200,000 clones, around 84% of them appearing once. This record belongs to a study of cytotoxic CD8 clonotypes in ibrutinib-treated CLL. This CDR3 has 17 amino acids. Germline V gene sequence: CDR1 LNHDA, CDR2 SQIVND (reference sequence). V lost 3 bases and J lost 4; bases outside the gene matches: 10. Sample: PBMCs, taken after 12 months of ibrutinib treatment. The J gene is TRBJ1-5, the V gene TRBV19, with TRBD1 matching over 9 bases. The TCR was taken from a human donor with chronic lymphocytic leukemia. CDR3 DNA: TGTGCCAGTAGTATCTACAGGGGGCATTGGGAGAATCAGCCCCAGCATTTT. Translation gives CASSIYRGHWENQPQHF.